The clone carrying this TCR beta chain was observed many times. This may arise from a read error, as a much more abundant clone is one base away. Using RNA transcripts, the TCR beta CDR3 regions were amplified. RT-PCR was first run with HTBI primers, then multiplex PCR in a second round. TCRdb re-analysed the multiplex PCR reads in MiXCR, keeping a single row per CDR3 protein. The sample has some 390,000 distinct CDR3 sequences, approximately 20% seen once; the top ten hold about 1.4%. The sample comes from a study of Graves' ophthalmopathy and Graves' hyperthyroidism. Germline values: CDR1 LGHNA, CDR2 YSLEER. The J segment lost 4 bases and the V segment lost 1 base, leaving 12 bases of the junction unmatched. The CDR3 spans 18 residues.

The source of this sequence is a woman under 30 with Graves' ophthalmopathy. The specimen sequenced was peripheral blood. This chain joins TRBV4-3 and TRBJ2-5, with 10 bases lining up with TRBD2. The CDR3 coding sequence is TGCGCCAGCAGCCAAGGTTACGGCGAGCGGGGGGGCTTAGAGACCCAGTACTTC. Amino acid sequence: CASSQGYGERGGLETQYF.